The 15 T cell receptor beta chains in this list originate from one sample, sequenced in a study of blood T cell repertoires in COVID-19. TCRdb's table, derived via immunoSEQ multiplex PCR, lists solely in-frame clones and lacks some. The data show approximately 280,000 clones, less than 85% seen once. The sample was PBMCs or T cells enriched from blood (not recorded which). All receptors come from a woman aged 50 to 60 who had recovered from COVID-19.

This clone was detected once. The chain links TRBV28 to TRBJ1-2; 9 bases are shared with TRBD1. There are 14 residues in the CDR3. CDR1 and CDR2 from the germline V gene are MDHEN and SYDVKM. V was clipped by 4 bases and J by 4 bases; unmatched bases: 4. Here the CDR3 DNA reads TGTGCCAGCAGTTGGAGACAGGGGGTCTATGGCTACACCTTC. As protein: CASSWRQGVYGYTF.

Written as DNA, the CDR3 is TGTGCCAGCAGTGGAGTGAGGGTTGGTCAGCCCCAGCATTTT. This translates into CASSGVRVGQPQHF. The chain uses TRBV9 and TRBJ1-5; D uncertain. This CDR3 contains 14 residues. Trimming removed 5 bases from V and 6 bases from J, with 15 bases in between. CDR1 is SGDLS and CDR2 is YYNGEE in the germline V gene.

CDR3 in DNA: TGTGCCTGGGGCGAGGGGGCGAGCTCCTATAATTCACCCCTCCACTTT. It yields the protein CAWGEGASSYNSPLHF. The gene calls are TRBV30 and TRBJ1-6, with 7 bases identical to TRBD1. V was clipped by 5 bases and J by 0 bases; unmatched bases: 7. This CDR3 has 16 amino acids. Per germline, CDR1 GTSNPN and CDR2 SVGIG (reference sequence).

In DNA, the CDR3 is TGTGCCAGCAGCTCTTCAGGCGGGGGGATTGGAGATACGCAGTATTTT. This gives the protein CASSSSGGGIGDTQYF. The chain is built from TRBV7-3 and TRBJ2-3; 8 bases are shared with TRBD2. V was pared by 4 bases and J by 5 bases, with 11 bases of the junction left unmatched. Germline V CDR1 and CDR2: SGHTA, FQGTGA. CDR3 size: 16 residues.

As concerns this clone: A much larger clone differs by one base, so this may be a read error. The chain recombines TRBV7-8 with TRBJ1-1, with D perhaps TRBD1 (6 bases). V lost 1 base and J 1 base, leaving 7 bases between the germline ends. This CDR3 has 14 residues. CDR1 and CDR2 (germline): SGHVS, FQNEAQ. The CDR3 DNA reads TGTGCCAGCAGCTTAGGGACAGCGAACACTGAAGCTTTCTTT. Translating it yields CASSLGTANTEAFF. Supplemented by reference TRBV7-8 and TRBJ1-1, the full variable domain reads GAGVSQSPRYKVAKRGQDVALRCDPISGHVSLFWYQQALGQGPEFLTYFQNEAQLDKSGLPSDRFFAERPEGSVSTLKIQRTQQEDSAVYLCASSLGTANTEAFFGQGTRLTVV.

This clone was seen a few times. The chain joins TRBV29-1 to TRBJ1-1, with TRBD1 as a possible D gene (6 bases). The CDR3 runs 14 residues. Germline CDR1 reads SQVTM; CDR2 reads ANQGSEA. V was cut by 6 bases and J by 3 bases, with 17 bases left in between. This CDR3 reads CSVAVGGGDTEAFF. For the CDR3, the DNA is TGCAGCGTCGCGGTAGGGGGGGGAGACACTGAAGCTTTCTTT.

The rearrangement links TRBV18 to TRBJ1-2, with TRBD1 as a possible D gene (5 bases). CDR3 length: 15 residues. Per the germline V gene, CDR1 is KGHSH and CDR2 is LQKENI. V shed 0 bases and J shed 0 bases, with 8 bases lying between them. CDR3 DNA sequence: TGTGCCAGCTCACCACCATACAGGACTAACTATGGCTACACCTTC. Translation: CASSPPYRTNYGYTF.

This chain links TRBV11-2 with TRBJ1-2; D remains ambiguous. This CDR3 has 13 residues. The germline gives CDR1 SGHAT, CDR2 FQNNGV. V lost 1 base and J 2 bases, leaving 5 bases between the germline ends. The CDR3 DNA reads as TGTGCCAGCAGCTTAGTCCGGAACTATGGCTACACCTTC. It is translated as CASSLVRNYGYTF.

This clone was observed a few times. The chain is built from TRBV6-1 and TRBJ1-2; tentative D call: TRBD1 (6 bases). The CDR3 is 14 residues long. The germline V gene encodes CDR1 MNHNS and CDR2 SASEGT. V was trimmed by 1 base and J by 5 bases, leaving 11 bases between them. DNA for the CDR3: TGTGCCAGCAGTGAAGTTGGACAGATATATGGCTACACCTTC. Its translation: CASSEVGQIYGYTF.

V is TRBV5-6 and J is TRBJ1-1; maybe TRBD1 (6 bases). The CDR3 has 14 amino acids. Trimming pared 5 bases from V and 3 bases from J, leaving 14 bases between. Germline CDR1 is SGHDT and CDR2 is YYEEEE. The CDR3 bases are TGTGCCAGCAGTCCGAGACAGGATTACACTGAAGCTTTCTTT. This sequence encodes CASSPRQDYTEAFF.

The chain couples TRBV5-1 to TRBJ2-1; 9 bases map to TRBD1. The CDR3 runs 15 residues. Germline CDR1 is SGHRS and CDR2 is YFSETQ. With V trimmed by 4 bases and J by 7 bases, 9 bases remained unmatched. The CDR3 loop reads CASSTNRGLGNEQFF. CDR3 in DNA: TGCGCCAGCAGCACTAACAGGGGGCTTGGGAATGAGCAGTTCTTC.

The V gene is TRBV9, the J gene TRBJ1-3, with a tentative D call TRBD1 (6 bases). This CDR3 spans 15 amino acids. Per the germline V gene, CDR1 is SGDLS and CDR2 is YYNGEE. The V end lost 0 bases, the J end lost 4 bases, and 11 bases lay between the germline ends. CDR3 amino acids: CASSVAQGLGNTIYF. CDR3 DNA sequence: TGTGCCAGCAGCGTAGCGCAGGGGCTCGGAAACACCATATATTTT.

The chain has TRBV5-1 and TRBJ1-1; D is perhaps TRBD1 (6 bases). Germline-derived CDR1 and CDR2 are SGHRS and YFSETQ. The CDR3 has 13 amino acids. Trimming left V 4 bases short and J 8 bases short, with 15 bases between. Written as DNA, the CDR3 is TGCGCCAGCAGCCCGGGGGCGGGAGGAGAAGCTTTCTTT. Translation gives CASSPGAGGEAFF.

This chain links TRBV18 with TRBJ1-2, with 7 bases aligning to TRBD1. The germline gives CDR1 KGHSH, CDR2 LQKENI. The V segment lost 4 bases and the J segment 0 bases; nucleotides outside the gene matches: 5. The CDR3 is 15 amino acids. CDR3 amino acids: CASSLGTAPNYGYTF. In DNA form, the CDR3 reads TGTGCCAGCTCACTAGGGACAGCTCCTAACTATGGCTACACCTTC.

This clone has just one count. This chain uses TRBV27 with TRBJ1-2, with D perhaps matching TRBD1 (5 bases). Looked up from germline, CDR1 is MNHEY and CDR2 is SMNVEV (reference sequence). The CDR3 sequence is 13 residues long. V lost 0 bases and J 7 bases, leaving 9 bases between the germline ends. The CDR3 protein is CASSLSGVGGYTF. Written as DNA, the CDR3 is TGTGCCAGCAGTTTATCAGGGGTTGGTGGCTACACCTTC.